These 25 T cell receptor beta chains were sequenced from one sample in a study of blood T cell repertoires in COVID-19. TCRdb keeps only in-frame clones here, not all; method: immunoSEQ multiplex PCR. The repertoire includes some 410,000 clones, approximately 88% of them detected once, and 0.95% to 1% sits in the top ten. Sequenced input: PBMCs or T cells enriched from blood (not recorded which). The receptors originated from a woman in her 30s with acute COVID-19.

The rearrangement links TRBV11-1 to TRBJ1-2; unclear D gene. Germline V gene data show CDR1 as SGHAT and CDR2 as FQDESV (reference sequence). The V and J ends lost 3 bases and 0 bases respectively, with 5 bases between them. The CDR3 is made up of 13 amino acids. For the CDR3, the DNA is TGTGCCAGCAGCTTTGGAGCTAACTATGGCTACACCTTC. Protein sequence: CASSFGANYGYTF.

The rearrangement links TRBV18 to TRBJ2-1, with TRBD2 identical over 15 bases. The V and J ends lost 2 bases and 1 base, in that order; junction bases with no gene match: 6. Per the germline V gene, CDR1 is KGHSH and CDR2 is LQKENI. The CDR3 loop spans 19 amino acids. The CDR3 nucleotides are TGTGCCAGCTCACCAGGACTAGCGGGGGGGCTTCAGTCCTACAATGAGCAGTTCTTC. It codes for CASSPGLAGGLQSYNEQFF.

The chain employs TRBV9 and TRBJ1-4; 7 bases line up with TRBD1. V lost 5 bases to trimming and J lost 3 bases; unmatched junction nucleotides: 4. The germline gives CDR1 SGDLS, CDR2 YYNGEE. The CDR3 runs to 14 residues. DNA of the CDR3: TGTGCCAGCAGTGAGGGGGCGGCTAATGAAAAACTGTTTTTT. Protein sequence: CASSEGAANEKLFF.

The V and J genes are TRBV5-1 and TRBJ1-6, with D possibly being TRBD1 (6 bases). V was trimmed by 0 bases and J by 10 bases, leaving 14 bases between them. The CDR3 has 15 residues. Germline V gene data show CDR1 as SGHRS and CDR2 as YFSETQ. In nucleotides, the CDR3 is TGCGCCAGCAGCTTGGCCACAGGGTCAGGATCACCCCTCCACTTT. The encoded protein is CASSLATGSGSPLHF. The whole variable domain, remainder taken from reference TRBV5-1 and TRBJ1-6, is KAGVTQTPRYLIKTRGQQVTLSCSPISGHRSVSWYQQTPGQGLQFLFEYFSETQRNKGNFPGRFSGRQFSNSRSEMNVSTLELGDSALYLCASSLATGSGSPLHFGNGTRLTVT.

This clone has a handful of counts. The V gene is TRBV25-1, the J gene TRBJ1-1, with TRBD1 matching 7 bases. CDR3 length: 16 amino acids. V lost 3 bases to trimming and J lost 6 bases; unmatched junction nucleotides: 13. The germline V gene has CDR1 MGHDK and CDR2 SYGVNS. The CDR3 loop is CASSDSRQGGRAEAFF. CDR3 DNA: TGTGCCAGCAGTGATAGTCGACAGGGAGGTCGGGCTGAAGCTTTCTTT.

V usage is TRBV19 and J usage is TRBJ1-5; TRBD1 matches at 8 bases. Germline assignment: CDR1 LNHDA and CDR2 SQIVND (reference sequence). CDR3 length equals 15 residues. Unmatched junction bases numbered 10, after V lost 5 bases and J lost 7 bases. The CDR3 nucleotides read TGTGCCAGTAGTCCGTGGAGCCAGGGGGCCCAGCCCCAGCATTTT. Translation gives CASSPWSQGAQPQHF.

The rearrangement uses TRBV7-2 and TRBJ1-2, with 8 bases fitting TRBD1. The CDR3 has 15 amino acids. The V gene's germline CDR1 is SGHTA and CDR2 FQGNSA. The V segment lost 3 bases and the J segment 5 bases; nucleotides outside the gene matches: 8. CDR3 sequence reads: CASSFGQGGFYGYTF. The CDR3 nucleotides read TGTGCCAGCAGCTTCGGACAGGGCGGTTTTTATGGCTACACCTTC. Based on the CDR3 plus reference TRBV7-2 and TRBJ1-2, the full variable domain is GAGVSQSPSNKVTEKGKDVELRCDPISGHTALYWYRQSLGQGLEFLIYFQGNSAPDKSGLPSDRFSAERTGGSVSTLTIQRTQQEDSAVYLCASSFGQGGFYGYTFGSGTRLTVV.

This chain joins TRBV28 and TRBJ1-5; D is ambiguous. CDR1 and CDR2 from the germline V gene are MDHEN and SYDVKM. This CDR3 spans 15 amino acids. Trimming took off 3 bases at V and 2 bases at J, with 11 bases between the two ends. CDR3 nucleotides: TGTGCCAGCAGTTTTGTACGGTATGGCAATCAGCCCCAGCATTTT. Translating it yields CASSFVRYGNQPQHF.

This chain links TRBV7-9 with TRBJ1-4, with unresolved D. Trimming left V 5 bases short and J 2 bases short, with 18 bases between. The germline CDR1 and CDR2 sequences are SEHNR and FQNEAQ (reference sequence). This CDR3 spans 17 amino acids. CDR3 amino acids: CASSPPLGVATNEKLFF. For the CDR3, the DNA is TGTGCCAGCAGCCCCCCATTAGGCGTAGCTACTAATGAAAAACTGTTTTTT.

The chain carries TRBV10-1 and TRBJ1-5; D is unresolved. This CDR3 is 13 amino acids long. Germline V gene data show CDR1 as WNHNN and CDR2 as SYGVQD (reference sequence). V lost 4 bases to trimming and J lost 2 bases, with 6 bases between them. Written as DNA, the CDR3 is TGCGCCAGCAGTGTCGCAGGCAATCAGCCCCAGCATTTT. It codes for CASSVAGNQPQHF.

Written as DNA, the CDR3 is TGTGCCAGCACCATTCGGGGGGGCAAATCGGCAACTAATGAAAAACTGTTTTTT. As protein: CASTIRGGKSATNEKLFF. The chain combines TRBV11-2 with TRBJ1-4; weak D call: TRBD1 (6 bases). The CDR3 length is 18 residues. V was trimmed by 7 bases and J by 0 bases, leaving 21 bases between them. CDR1 and CDR2 (germline): SGHAT, FQNNGV.

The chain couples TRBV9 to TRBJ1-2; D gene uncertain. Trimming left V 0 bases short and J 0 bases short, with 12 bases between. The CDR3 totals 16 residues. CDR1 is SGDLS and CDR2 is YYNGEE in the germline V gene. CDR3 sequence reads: CASSVGLVSPNYGYTF. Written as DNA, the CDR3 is TGTGCCAGCAGCGTAGGTCTCGTCAGTCCTAACTATGGCTACACCTTC.

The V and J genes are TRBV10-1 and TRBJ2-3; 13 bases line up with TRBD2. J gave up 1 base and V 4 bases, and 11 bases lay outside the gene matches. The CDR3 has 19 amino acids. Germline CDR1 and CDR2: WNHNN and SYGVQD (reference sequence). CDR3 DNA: TGCGCCAGCAGTGCTCGGACTAGCGGGGGCCCCGGGCGCACAGATACGCAGTATTTT. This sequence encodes CASSARTSGGPGRTDTQYF.

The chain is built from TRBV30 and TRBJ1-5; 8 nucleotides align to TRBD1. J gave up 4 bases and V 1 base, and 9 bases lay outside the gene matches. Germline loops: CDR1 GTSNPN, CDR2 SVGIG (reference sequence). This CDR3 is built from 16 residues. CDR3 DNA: TGTGCCTGGAGTGCATCCGGGACAGGCAAGAATCAGCCCCAGCATTTT. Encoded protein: CAWSASGTGKNQPQHF.

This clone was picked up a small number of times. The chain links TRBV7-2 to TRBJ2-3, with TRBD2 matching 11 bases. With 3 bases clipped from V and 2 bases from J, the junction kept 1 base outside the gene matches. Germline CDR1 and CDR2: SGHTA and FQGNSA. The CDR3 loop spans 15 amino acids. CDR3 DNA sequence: TGTGCCAGCAGCTTTAGCGGGGGGGACACAGATACGCAGTATTTT. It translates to CASSFSGGDTDTQYF.

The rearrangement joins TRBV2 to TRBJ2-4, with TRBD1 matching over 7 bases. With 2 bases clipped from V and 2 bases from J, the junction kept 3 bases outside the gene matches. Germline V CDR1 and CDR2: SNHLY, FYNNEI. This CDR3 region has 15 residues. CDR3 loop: CASSERGQTKNIQYF. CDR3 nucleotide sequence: TGTGCCAGCAGTGAAAGGGGACAGACCAAAAACATTCAGTACTTC.

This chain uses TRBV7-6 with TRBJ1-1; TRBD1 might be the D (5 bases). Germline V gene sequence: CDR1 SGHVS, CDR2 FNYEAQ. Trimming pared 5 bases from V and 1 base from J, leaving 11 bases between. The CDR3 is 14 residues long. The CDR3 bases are TGTGCCAGCAGCCCGGCGCAGGGGAACACTGAAGCTTTCTTT. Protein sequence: CASSPAQGNTEAFF. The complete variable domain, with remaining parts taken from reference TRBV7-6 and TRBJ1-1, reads GAGVSQSPRYKVTKRGQDVALRCDPISGHVSLYWYRQALGQGPEFLTYFNYEAQQDKSGLPNDRFSAERPEGSISTLTIQRTEQRDSAMYRCASSPAQGNTEAFFGQGTRLTVV.

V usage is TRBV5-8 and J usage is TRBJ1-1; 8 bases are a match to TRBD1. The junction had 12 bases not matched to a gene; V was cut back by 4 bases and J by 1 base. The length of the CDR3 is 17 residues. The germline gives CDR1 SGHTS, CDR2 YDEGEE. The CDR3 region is CASSLRTGSRGNTEAFF. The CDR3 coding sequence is TGTGCCAGCAGCCTGCGGACAGGGTCGCGAGGGAACACTGAAGCTTTCTTT.

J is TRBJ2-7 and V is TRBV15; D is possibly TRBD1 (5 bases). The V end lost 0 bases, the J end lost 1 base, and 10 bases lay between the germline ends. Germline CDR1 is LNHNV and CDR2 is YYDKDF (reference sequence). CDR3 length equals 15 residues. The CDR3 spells CATSRDPRVSYEQYF. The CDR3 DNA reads TGTGCCACCAGCAGAGACCCCAGGGTTTCCTACGAGCAGTACTTC.

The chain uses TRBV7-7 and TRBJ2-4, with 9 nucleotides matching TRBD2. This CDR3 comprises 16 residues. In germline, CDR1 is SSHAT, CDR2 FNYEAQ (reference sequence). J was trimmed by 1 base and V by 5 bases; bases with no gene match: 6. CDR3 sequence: CASSPASGDAKNIQYF. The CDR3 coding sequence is TGTGCCAGCAGCCCCGCTAGCGGGGATGCCAAAAACATTCAGTACTTC.

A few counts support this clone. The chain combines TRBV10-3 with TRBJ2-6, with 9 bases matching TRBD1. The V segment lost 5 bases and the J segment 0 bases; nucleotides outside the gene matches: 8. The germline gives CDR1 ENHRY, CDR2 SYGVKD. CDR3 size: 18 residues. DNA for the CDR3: TGTGCCATCAGTAGACGACAGGGGGAAAGCTCTGGGGCCAACGTCCTGACTTTC. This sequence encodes CAISRRQGESSGANVLTF.

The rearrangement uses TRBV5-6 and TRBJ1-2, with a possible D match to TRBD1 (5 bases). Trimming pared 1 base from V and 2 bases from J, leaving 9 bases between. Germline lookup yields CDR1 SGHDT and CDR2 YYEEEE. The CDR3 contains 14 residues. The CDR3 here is CASSLLGPNYGYTF. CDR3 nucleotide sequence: TGTGCCAGCAGCTTGTTGGGGCCCAACTATGGCTACACCTTC.

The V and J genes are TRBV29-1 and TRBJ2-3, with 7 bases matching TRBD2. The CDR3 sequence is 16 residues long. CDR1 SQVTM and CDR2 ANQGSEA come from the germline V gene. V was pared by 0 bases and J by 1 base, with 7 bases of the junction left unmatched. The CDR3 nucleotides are TGCAGCGTTGAAGATTTGGGGGGGAAGGGCACAGATACGCAGTATTTT. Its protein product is CSVEDLGGKGTDTQYF.

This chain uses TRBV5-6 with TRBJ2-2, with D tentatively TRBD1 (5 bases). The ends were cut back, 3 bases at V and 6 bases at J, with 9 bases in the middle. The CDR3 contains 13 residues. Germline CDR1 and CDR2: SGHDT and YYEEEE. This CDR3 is CASSSRVPGELFF. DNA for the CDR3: TGTGCCAGCAGCTCCAGGGTCCCCGGGGAGCTGTTTTTT.

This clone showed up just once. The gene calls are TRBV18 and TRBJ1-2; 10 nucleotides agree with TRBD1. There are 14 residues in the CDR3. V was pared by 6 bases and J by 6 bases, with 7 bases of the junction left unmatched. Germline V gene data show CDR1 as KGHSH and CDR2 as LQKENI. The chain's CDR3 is CASSQGTGENGYTF. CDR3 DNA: TGTGCCAGCTCCCAAGGGACAGGGGAAAATGGCTACACCTTC.